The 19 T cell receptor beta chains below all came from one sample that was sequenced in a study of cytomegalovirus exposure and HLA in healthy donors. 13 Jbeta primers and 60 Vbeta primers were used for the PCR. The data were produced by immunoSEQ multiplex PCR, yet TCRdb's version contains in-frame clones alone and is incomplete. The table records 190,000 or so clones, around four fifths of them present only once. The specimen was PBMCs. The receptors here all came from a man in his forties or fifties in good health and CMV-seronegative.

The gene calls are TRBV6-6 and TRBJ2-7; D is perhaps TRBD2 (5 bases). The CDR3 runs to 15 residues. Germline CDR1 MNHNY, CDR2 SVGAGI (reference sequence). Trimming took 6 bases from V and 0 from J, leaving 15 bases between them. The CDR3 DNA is TGTGCCAGCAGCTACGGGGTAGCGCGCTCCTACGAGCAGTACTTC. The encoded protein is CASSYGVARSYEQYF.

The CDR3 bases are TGTGCCAGCAGCTCAACAGGGGGTGGCTACACCTTC. As protein: CASSSTGGGYTF. The gene calls are TRBV7-9 and TRBJ1-2; 8 nucleotides align to TRBD1. This CDR3 has 12 amino acids. Looked up from germline, CDR1 is SEHNR and CDR2 is FQNEAQ (reference sequence). The junction had 2 bases not matched to a gene; V was cut back by 4 bases and J by 7 bases. Complete variable domain (other parts from reference TRBV7-9 and TRBJ1-2): DTGVSQNPRHKITKRGQNVTFRCDPISEHNRLYWYRQTLGQGPEFLTYFQNEAQLEKSRLLSDRFSAERPKGSFSTLEIQRTEQGDSAMYLCASSSTGGGYTFGSGTRLTVV.

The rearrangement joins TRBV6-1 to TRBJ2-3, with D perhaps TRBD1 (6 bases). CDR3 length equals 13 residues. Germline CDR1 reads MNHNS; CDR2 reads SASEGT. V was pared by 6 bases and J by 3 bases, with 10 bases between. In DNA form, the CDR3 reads TGTGCCAGCAGAAGAAGGGGGACAGATACGCAGTATTTT. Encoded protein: CASRRRGTDTQYF.

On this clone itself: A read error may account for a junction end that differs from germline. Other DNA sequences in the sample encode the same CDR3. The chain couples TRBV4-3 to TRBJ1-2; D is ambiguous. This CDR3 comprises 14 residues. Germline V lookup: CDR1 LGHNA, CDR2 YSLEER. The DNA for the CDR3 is TGCGCCAGCAGCCAAGATGAGGGTTACTATGGCTACACCTTT. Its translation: CASSQDEGYYGYTF.

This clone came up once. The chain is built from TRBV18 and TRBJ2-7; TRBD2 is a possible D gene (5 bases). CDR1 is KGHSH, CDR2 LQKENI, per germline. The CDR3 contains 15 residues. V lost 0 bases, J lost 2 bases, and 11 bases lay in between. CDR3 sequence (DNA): TGTGCCAGCTCACCACCCGGTCGGGGTACCTACGAGCAGTACTTC. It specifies CASSPPGRGTYEQYF.

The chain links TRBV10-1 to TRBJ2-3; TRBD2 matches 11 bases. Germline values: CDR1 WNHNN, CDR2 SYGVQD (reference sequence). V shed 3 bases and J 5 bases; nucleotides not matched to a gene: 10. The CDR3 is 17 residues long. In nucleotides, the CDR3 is TGCGCCAGCAGTGATACTAGCGGGGGTCTACCCAAAGATACGCAGTATTTT. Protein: CASSDTSGGLPKDTQYF.

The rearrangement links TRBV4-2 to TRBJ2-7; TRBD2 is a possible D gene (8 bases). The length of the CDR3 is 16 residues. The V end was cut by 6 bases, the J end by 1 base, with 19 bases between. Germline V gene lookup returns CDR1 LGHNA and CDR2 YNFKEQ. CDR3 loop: CASSPGGGSGSYEQYF. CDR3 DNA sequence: TGTGCCAGCAGTCCGGGAGGGGGCTCTGGATCCTACGAGCAGTACTTC.

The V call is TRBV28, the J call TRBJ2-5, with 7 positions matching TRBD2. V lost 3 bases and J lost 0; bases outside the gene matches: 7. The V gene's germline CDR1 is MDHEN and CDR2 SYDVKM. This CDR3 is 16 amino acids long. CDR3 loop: CASSFYGGGYQETQYF. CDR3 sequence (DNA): TGTGCCAGCAGTTTTTATGGGGGGGGATACCAAGAGACCCAGTACTTC.

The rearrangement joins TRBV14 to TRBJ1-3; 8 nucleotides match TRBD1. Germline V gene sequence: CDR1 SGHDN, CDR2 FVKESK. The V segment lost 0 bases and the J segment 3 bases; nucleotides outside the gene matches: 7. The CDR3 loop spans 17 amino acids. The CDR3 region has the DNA TGTGCCAGCAGCCAAGATCGTGGCAGGGGGCTTGGAAACACCATATATTTT. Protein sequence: CASSQDRGRGLGNTIYF.

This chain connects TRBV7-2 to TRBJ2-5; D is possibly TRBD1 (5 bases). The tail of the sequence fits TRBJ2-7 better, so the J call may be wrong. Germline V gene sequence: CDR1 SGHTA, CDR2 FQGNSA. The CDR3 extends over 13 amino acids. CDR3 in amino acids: CASSLQGNHEQYF. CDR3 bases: TGTGCCAGCAGCTTGCAGGGAAATCACGAGCAGTACTTC.

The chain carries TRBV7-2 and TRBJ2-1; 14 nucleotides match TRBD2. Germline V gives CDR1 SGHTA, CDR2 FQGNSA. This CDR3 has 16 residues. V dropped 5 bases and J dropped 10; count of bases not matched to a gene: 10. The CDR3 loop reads CASSIGTSGGAREQFF. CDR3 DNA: TGTGCCAGCAGCATCGGGACTAGCGGGGGAGCCAGGGAGCAGTTCTTC.

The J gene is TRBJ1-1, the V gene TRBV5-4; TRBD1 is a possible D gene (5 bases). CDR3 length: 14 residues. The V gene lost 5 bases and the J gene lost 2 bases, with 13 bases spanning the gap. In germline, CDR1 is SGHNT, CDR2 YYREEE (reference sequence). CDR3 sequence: CASSKTQGNTEAFF. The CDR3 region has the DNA TGTGCCAGCAGTAAAACTCAGGGTAACACTGAAGCTTTCTTT.

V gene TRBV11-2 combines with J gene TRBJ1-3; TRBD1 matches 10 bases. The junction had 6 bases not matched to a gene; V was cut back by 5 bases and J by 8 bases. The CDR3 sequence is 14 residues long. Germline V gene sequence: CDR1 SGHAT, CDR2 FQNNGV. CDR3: CASSMDRGLYTIYF. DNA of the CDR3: TGTGCCAGCAGCATGGACAGGGGGTTGTACACCATATATTTT.

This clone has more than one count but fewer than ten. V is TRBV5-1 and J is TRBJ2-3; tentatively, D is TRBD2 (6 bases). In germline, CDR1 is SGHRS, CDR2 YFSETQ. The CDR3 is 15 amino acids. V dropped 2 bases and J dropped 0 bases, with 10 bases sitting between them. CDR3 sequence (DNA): TGCGCCAGCAGCTTCCCCAGCGGGAGCACAGATACGCAGTATTTT. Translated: CASSFPSGSTDTQYF.

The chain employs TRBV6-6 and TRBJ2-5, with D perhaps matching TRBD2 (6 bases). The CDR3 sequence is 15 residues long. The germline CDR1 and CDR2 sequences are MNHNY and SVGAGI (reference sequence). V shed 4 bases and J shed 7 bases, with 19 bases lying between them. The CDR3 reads CASSSGGGSRATQYF. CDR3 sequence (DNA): TGTGCCAGCAGTTCCGGGGGAGGCTCAAGAGCGACCCAGTACTTC.

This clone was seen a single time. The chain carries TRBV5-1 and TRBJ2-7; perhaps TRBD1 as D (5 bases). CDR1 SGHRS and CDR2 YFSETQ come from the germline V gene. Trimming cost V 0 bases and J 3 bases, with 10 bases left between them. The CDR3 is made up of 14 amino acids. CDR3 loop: CASSLDRMDYEQYF. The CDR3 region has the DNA TGCGCCAGCAGCTTGGACAGGATGGACTACGAGCAGTACTTC.

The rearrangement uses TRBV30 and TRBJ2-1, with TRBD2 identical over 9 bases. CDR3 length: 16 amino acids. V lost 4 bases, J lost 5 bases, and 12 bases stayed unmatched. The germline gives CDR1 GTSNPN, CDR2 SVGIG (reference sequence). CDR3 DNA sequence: TGTGCCTGGACCCCGGGTAGCGGGAGAGTGAACAATGAGCAGTTCTTC. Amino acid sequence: CAWTPGSGRVNNEQFF.

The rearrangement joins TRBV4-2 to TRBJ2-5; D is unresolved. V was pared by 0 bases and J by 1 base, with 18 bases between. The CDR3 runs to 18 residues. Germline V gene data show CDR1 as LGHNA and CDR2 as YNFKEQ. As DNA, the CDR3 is TGTGCCAGCAGCCAAGAACCTAGTACCCACAAGGCCCAAGAGACCCAGTACTTC. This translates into CASSQEPSTHKAQETQYF.

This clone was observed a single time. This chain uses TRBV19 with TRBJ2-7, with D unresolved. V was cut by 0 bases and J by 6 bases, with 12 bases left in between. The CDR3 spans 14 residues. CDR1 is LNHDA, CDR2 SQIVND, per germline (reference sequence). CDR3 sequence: CASSIEYESGEQYF. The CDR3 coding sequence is TGTGCCAGTAGTATAGAGTATGAGTCGGGCGAGCAGTACTTC.